Each of the 27 T cell receptor beta chains below was sequenced from the same sample in a study of vaccination and CD4 T cells after COVID-19. The antigens these receptors bind are not known. The Oncomine TCR Beta short-read assay was applied to DNA of cultured CD4+ T cells. Each CDR3 protein is one row after TCRdb ran MiXCR on the PCR reads. The repertoire holds some 15,000 distinct CDR3 sequences, with 45% to 60% as singletons. The treatment denotes: approximately 9-day PBMC culture with coronavirus spike peptide pools or control peptides (ViraFEST assay). The source material was CD4+ T cells from blood, cultured in vitro. These receptors were taken from a human donor who had recovered from COVID-19.

The J gene is TRBJ2-1, the V gene TRBV20-1; 8 positions agree with TRBD1. CDR3 size: 14 residues. Germline assignment: CDR1 DFQATT and CDR2 SNEGSKA (reference sequence). The V gene end was trimmed by 5 bases and the J gene end by 5 bases; junction bases not matched to a gene: 8. The CDR3 here is CSAVPGQVHNEQFF. The CDR3 DNA is TGCAGTGCTGTACCGGGACAGGTCCACAATGAGCAGTTCTTC.

This sequence joins TRBV5-1 and TRBJ2-5; TRBD2 aligns across 9 bases. The CDR3 runs 16 residues. V was pared by 1 base and J by 5 bases, with 9 bases of the junction left unmatched. Germline V gene data show CDR1 as SGHRS and CDR2 as YFSETQ. CDR3 nucleotides: TGCGCCAGCAGCTTGCTCGCGGGAGGGCCTGAGGAGACCCAGTACTTC. It yields the protein CASSLLAGGPEETQYF.

J is TRBJ2-3 and V is TRBV19, with 7 nucleotides matching TRBD1. The CDR3 contains 15 residues. Germline V gives CDR1 LNHDA, CDR2 SQIVND (reference sequence). J was trimmed by 6 bases and V by 0 bases; bases with no gene match: 6. The CDR3 sequence: CASSIEGDSSDTQYF. CDR3 in DNA: TGTGCCAGTAGTATAGAGGGGGACAGTTCTGATACGCAGTATTTT.

This chain links TRBV20-1 with TRBJ2-3, with a weak D call TRBD2 (5 bases). Germline assignment: CDR1 DFQATT and CDR2 SNEGSKA (reference sequence). The CDR3 length is 14 residues. Trimming left V 6 bases short and J 2 bases short, with 15 bases between. For the CDR3, the DNA is TGCAGTGCCCGAAGGACGGGATACACAGATACGCAGTATTTT. This sequence encodes CSARRTGYTDTQYF.

There are a few counts of this clonotype. The genes are TRBV30 and TRBJ1-6, with D perhaps TRBD1 (5 bases). V dropped 5 bases and J dropped 10 bases, with 12 bases sitting between them. From germline, CDR1 is GTSNPN and CDR2 SVGIG (reference sequence). CDR3 length: 12 amino acids. CDR3 amino acids: CAWQGNQSPLHF. As DNA, the CDR3 is TGTGCCTGGCAGGGCAACCAGTCACCCCTCCACTTT.

The chain carries TRBV20-1 and TRBJ1-2; D remains ambiguous. This CDR3 is built from 13 residues. Germline V gene lookup returns CDR1 DFQATT and CDR2 SNEGSKA (reference sequence). Deletions cut 5 bases from V and 0 bases from J, with 10 bases between. The CDR3 DNA is TGCAGTGCTTCCGACACAACTAACTATGGCTACACCTTC. It is translated as CSASDTTNYGYTF.

This clonotype was counted once. The J gene is TRBJ2-1, the V gene TRBV7-3, with 11 bases identical to TRBD2. Per germline, CDR1 SGHTA and CDR2 FQGTGA. This CDR3 region has 16 residues. With V trimmed by 6 bases and J by 5 bases, 9 bases remained unmatched. In DNA form, the CDR3 reads TGTGCCAGCAGGGAAACTAGCGGGAGATCGGACAATGAGCAGTTCTTC. This codes for CASRETSGRSDNEQFF.

The genes are TRBV24-1 and TRBJ2-3, with TRBD2 identical over 10 bases. Looked up from germline, CDR1 is KGHDR and CDR2 is SFDVKD. Germline trimming cut 3 bases from V and 5 bases from J; bases unmatched to any gene: 7. The CDR3 consists of 16 residues. CDR3 nucleotides: TGTGCCACCAGTGATCGGGTAGCGGGAGGCTTAGATACGCAGTATTTT. Residues: CATSDRVAGGLDTQYF.

V gene TRBV12-3 or TRBV12-4 combines with J gene TRBJ2-5, with D hard to call. V dropped 1 base and J dropped 1 base, with 10 bases sitting between them. This CDR3 contains 15 residues. The CDR3 DNA is TGTGCCAGCAGTTTAGGCTCGTCGGTCCAAGAGACCCAGTACTTC. This sequence encodes CASSLGSSVQETQYF.

The chain has TRBV7-2 and TRBJ2-1; possibly TRBD2 for D (6 bases). Deletions cut 5 bases from V and 4 bases from J, with 15 bases between. The CDR3 is made up of 15 amino acids. Germline CDR1 is SGHTA and CDR2 is FQGNSA. The CDR3 spells CASSPSSAPYNEQFF. The CDR3 region has the DNA TGTGCCAGCAGCCCTTCTAGCGCCCCTTACAATGAGCAGTTCTTC.

This rearrangement joins TRBV20-1 to TRBJ1-2; tentatively, D is TRBD1 (5 bases). This CDR3 comprises 15 residues. From germline, CDR1 is DFQATT and CDR2 SNEGSKA (reference sequence). Trimming took 3 bases from V and 1 from J, leaving 15 bases between them. The CDR3 loop reads CSARAIPDSNYGYTF. CDR3 DNA sequence: TGCAGTGCTAGGGCAATACCCGACAGTAACTATGGCTACACCTTC.

The V and J genes are TRBV24-1 and TRBJ2-5; D is unresolved. Germline CDR1 is KGHDR and CDR2 is SFDVKD. The ends were cut back, 2 bases at V and 4 bases at J, with 4 bases in the middle. This CDR3 is 12 amino acids long. The CDR3 reads CATSDWGETQYF. CDR3 coding DNA: TGTGCCACCAGTGATTGGGGAGAGACCCAGTACTTC.

The chain is built from TRBV30 and TRBJ2-2, with TRBD2 as a possible D gene (6 bases). Trimming cost V 3 bases and J 4 bases, with 15 bases left between them. The V gene's germline CDR1 is GTSNPN and CDR2 SVGIG (reference sequence). This CDR3 comprises 15 residues. The CDR3 DNA is TGTGCCTGGAGCGCGGGACGGACCTTCACCGGGGAGCTGTTTTTT. It yields the protein CAWSAGRTFTGELFF.

The chain combines TRBV6-1 with TRBJ2-7; D not resolved. V was cut by 6 bases and J by 1 base, with 10 bases left in between. Germline values: CDR1 MNHNS, CDR2 SASEGT. The CDR3 spans 13 residues. The CDR3 is CASSPWGSYEQYF. In DNA form, the CDR3 reads TGTGCCAGCAGCCCCTGGGGTTCCTACGAGCAGTACTTC.

The chain recombines TRBV20-1 with TRBJ1-2, with a tentative D call TRBD1 (5 bases). The CDR3 has 12 amino acids. The V gene's germline CDR1 is DFQATT and CDR2 SNEGSKA (reference sequence). V lost 7 bases and J 4 bases, leaving 13 bases between the germline ends. This chain's CDR3 is CSVLQAAYGYTF. CDR3 bases: TGCAGTGTTCTACAGGCTGCCTATGGCTACACCTTC.

V gene TRBV24-1 combines with J gene TRBJ2-1; TRBD2 matches at 11 bases. This CDR3 is built from 15 residues. Germline V lookup: CDR1 KGHDR, CDR2 SFDVKD. V shed 5 bases and J 7 bases; nucleotides not matched to a gene: 6. DNA of the CDR3: TGTGCCACCAGTGTGAAACTAGCGGGAGCTAATGAGCAGTTCTTC. Translating gives CATSVKLAGANEQFF.

This clonotype has more than one count but fewer than ten. V and J are TRBV6-1 and TRBJ1-2, with TRBD1 matching 8 bases. Germline assignment: CDR1 MNHNS and CDR2 SASEGT. The CDR3 loop spans 13 amino acids. V lost 7 bases, J lost 6 bases, and 7 bases stayed unmatched. The CDR3 nucleotides read TGTGCCAGCACGTGGACAGGGAACAATGGCTACACCTTC. Residues: CASTWTGNNGYTF.

The table lists this clonotype with a few counts. The chain uses TRBV20-1 and TRBJ2-1, with D perhaps matching TRBD1 (6 bases). The CDR3 runs to 16 residues. From germline, CDR1 is DFQATT and CDR2 SNEGSKA (reference sequence). V was trimmed by 3 bases and J by 5 bases, leaving 20 bases between them. The CDR3: CSARDSGRFRNNEQFF. The DNA of the CDR3 is TGCAGTGCTAGGGACAGCGGACGGTTCCGTAACAATGAGCAGTTCTTC.

The V call is TRBV6-2 or TRBV6-3, the J call TRBJ1-2; D gene ambiguous. The CDR3 has 11 amino acids. Germline loops: CDR1 MNHEY, CDR2 SVGEGT. The V gene lost 5 bases and the J gene lost 5 bases, with 6 bases spanning the gap. CDR3: CASSESYGYTF. The CDR3 coding sequence is TGTGCCAGCAGTGAGTCTTATGGCTACACCTTC.

This sequence joins TRBV20-1 and TRBJ2-1; a weak D match, TRBD2 (6 bases). From germline, CDR1 is DFQATT and CDR2 SNEGSKA (reference sequence). The V end lost 4 bases, the J end lost 4 bases, and 17 bases lay between the germline ends. The length of the CDR3 is 15 residues. The CDR3 DNA sequence: TGCAGTGCTAAACACCCCGGACTAAGATACAATGAGCAGTTCTTC. As protein: CSAKHPGLRYNEQFF.

The V gene is TRBV6-1, the J gene TRBJ2-5, with D perhaps assigned TRBD1 or TRBD2 (5 bases each). Trimming pared 4 bases from V and 1 base from J, leaving 13 bases between. The CDR3 sequence is 15 residues long. CDR1 and CDR2 from the germline V gene are MNHNS and SASEGT. The CDR3 DNA sequence: TGTGCCAGCAGTGGGGGGTCTGCGGTCCAAGAGACCCAGTACTTC. This encodes CASSGGSAVQETQYF.

The V call is TRBV24-1, the J call TRBJ1-1, with a weak D call TRBD1 (5 bases). Germline values: CDR1 KGHDR, CDR2 SFDVKD. Trimming took off 2 bases at V and 4 bases at J, with 10 bases between the two ends. This CDR3 region has 14 residues. In DNA form, the CDR3 reads TGTGCCACCAGTGATTCTCAGGGACCCACTGAAGCTTTCTTT. Protein: CATSDSQGPTEAFF.

This chain links TRBV28 with TRBJ2-5, with 7 nucleotides matching TRBD2. Per the germline V gene, CDR1 is MDHEN and CDR2 is SYDVKM. The CDR3 contains 15 residues. Trimming cost V 3 bases and J 7 bases; bases outside gene matches: 11. The CDR3, as DNA: TGTGCCAGCAGTTTTATTGTCGGGACGGGGGGGACCCAGTACTTC. Its translation: CASSFIVGTGGTQYF. The variable domain in full, completed from reference TRBV28 and TRBJ2-5, reads DVKVTQSSRYLVKRTGEKVFLECVQDMDHENMFWYRQDPGLGLRLIYFSYDVKMKEKGDIPEGYSVSREKKERFSLILESASTNQTSMYLCASSFIVGTGGTQYFGPGTRLLVL.

This sequence joins TRBV20-1 and TRBJ2-2, with TRBD1 matching over 9 bases. With V trimmed by 5 bases and J by 3 bases, 1 base remained unmatched. This CDR3 is 13 amino acids long. Germline V lookup: CDR1 DFQATT, CDR2 SNEGSKA (reference sequence). The CDR3 region has the DNA TGCAGTGCTGGGACAGGGTACACCGGGGAGCTGTTTTTT. This codes for CSAGTGYTGELFF.

The chain carries TRBV6-2 or TRBV6-3 and TRBJ2-1; TRBD1 aligns across 8 bases. The V segment lost 4 bases and the J segment 6 bases; nucleotides outside the gene matches: 8. The CDR3 has 15 residues. Germline loops: CDR1 MNHEY, CDR2 SVGEGT. Written as DNA, the CDR3 is TGTGCCAGCAGTTCTAATGGACAGGGCTTCAATGAGCAGTTCTTC. Its translation is CASSSNGQGFNEQFF.

The genes are TRBV12-3 or TRBV12-4 and TRBJ2-5, with 8 bases lining up with TRBD2. V was pared by 4 bases and J by 5 bases, with 0 bases of the junction left unmatched. This CDR3 is built from 12 residues. For the CDR3, the DNA is TGTGCCAGCAGTTCTAGCGGGGAGACCCAGTACTTC. As protein: CASSSSGETQYF.

V gene TRBV20-1 combines with J gene TRBJ1-1; no clear D gene. Deletions cut 6 bases from V and 6 bases from J, with 20 bases between. CDR3 size: 14 residues. Germline lookup yields CDR1 DFQATT and CDR2 SNEGSKA (reference sequence). CDR3 amino acids: CSAPPASLFAEAFF. Here the CDR3 DNA reads TGCAGTGCACCCCCAGCTAGCCTTTTCGCTGAAGCTTTCTTT.